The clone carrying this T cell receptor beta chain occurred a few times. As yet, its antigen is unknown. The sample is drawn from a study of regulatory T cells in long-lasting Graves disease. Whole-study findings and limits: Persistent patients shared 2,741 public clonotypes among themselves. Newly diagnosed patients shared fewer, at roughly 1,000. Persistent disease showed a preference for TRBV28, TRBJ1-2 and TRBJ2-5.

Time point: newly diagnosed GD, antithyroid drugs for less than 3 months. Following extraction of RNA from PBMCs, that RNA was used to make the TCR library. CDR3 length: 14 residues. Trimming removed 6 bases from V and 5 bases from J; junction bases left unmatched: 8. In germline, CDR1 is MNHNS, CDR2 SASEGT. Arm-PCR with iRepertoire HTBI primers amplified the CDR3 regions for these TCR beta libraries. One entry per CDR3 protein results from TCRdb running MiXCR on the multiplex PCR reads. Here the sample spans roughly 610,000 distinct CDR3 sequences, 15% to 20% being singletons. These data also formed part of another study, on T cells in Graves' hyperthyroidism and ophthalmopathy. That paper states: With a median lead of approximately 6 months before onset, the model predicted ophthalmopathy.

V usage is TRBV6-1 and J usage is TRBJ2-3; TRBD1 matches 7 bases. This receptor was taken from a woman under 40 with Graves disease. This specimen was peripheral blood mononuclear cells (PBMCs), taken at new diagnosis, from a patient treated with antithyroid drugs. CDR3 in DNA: TGTGCCAGCAGAATACAGGGGCAGCAAGATACGCAGTATTTT. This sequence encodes CASRIQGQQDTQYF.